These 17 T cell receptor beta chains originate from one sample sequenced in a study of blood T cell repertoires in COVID-19. Libraries were prepared by immunoSEQ multiplex PCR; TCRdb keeps only in-frame clonotypes and omits some of them. The top ten hold approximately 62% of the sample, which has 45,000 or so clones, roughly 74% seen once. Input material: peripheral blood. These TCRs come from a man of 80 years or more with acute or convalescent COVID-19.

Notes on this clone: One end of the junction does not line up with germline, which may come from a read error. In the same sample, other DNA sequences code for this CDR3. The chain's CDR3 is CATATSGIYEQYF. The CDR3 coding sequence is TGTGCCACGGCGACTAGCGGGATTTACGAGCAGTATTTC. The chain is built from TRBV6-5 and TRBJ2-7; 11 bases line up with TRBD2. Germline lookup yields CDR1 MNHEY and CDR2 SVGAGI. The CDR3 length is 13 residues.

The rearrangement uses TRBV3-1 (or the pseudogene TRBV3-2) and TRBJ1-5, with D unclear. In germline, CDR1 is LGHDT, CDR2 YNNKEL (reference sequence). This CDR3 has 14 amino acids. V gave up 1 base and J gave up 5 bases, with 9 bases separating them. CDR3 DNA sequence: TGTGCCAGCAGCCAAGGGCCCCCCGATCAGCCCCAGCATTTT. Amino acids: CASSQGPPDQPQHF.

This chain joins TRBV27 and TRBJ2-6; D gene ambiguous. There are 15 residues in the CDR3. V dropped 0 bases and J dropped 0 bases, with 3 bases sitting between them. Per germline, CDR1 MNHEY and CDR2 SMNVEV (reference sequence). Written as DNA, the CDR3 is TGTGCCAGCAGTTTATCCCTCTCTGGGGCCAACGTCCTGACTTTC. It codes for CASSLSLSGANVLTF. Full variable domain (missing parts from reference TRBV27 and TRBJ2-6): EAQVTQNPRYLITVTGKKLTVTCSQNMNHEYMSWYRQDPGLGLRQIYYSMNVEVTDKGDVPEGYKVSRKEKRNFPLILESPSPNQTSLYFCASSLSLSGANVLTFGAGSRLTVL.

A few counts support this clone. The chain joins TRBV5-1 to TRBJ2-1, with D maybe TRBD2 (5 bases). The germline CDR1 and CDR2 sequences are SGHRS and YFSETQ. The CDR3 length is 15 residues. Trimming removed 1 base from V and 0 bases from J, with 8 bases in between. The CDR3, as DNA: TGCGCCAGCAGCTTGCGTACTAGCTCCTACAATGAGCAGTTCTTC. This encodes CASSLRTSSYNEQFF.

The chain joins TRBV9 to TRBJ2-5; possible D gene TRBD2, 6 bases. The CDR3 runs to 16 residues. Per the germline V gene, CDR1 is SGDLS and CDR2 is YYNGEE. Trimming took off 1 base at V and 2 bases at J, with 15 bases between the two ends. The chain's CDR3 is CASSVTGTQKQETQYF. For the CDR3, the DNA is TGTGCCAGCAGCGTAACCGGGACTCAAAAGCAAGAGACCCAGTACTTC. Using reference TRBV9 and TRBJ2-5 for the parts outside the CDR3, the full variable domain is DSGVTQTPKHLITATGQRVTLRCSPRSGDLSVYWYQQSLDQGLQFLIQYYNGEERAKGNILERFSAQQFPDLHSELNLSSLELGDSALYFCASSVTGTQKQETQYFGPGTRLLVL.

V gene TRBV24-1 combines with J gene TRBJ1-1, with no clear D. There are 13 residues in the CDR3. CDR1 KGHDR and CDR2 SFDVKD come from the germline V gene. V was trimmed by 0 bases and J by 1 base, leaving 2 bases between them. The CDR3 sequence is CATSDLQNTEAFF. The CDR3 DNA sequence: TGTGCCACCAGTGATTTGCAGAACACTGAAGCTTTCTTT.

This clone was seen a handful of times. This chain uses TRBV7-3 with TRBJ2-1, with 11 bases lining up with TRBD2. J lost 6 bases, V lost 5 bases, and 3 bases had no gene match. Germline-derived CDR1 and CDR2 are SGHTA and FQGTGA. There are 14 residues in the CDR3. CDR3 protein: CASSVAGGPNEQFF. The CDR3 DNA reads as TGTGCCAGCAGCGTAGCGGGAGGGCCCAATGAGCAGTTCTTC. The variable domain in full, completed from reference TRBV7-3 and TRBJ2-1, reads GAGVSQTPSNKVTEKGKYVELRCDPISGHTALYWYRQSLGQGPEFLIYFQGTGAADDSGLPNDRFFAVRPEGSVSTLKIQRTERGDSAVYLCASSVAGGPNEQFFGPGTRLTVL.

The chain recombines TRBV7-2 with TRBJ2-7, with 8 bases aligning to TRBD2. The CDR3 extends over 13 amino acids. V shed 4 bases and J 4 bases; nucleotides not matched to a gene: 3. Germline CDR1 and CDR2: SGHTA and FQGNSA. CDR3 in amino acids: CASSSSGGYEQYF. DNA for the CDR3: TGTGCCAGCAGCTCCAGCGGGGGATACGAGCAGTACTTC.

CDR3 loop: CASSQDNRDYLAWSTDTQYF. CDR3 bases: TGTGCCAGCAGCCAAGATAATAGAGACTACCTCGCTTGGAGCACAGATACGCAGTATTTT. The J gene is TRBJ2-3, the V gene TRBV14; D may be TRBD2 (5 bases). From germline, CDR1 is SGHDN and CDR2 FVKESK. Trimming pared 0 bases from V and 0 bases from J, leaving 22 bases between. CDR3 size: 20 residues.

CDR3 amino acids: CASSWTGPNSPLHF. The CDR3 DNA follows: TGTGCCAGCAGTTGGACAGGGCCTAATTCACCCCTCCACTTT. The gene calls are TRBV6-5 and TRBJ1-6; TRBD1 agrees at 8 bases. J gave up 6 bases and V 4 bases, and 2 bases lay outside the gene matches. This CDR3 comprises 14 residues. The germline V gene encodes CDR1 MNHEY and CDR2 SVGAGI.

The gene calls are TRBV5-8 and TRBJ2-1; 8 bases line up with TRBD2. V was clipped by 2 bases and J by 7 bases; unmatched bases: 11. Germline CDR1 SGHTS, CDR2 YDEGEE. The CDR3 covers 16 residues. CDR3: CASSFLGGLVGNEQFF. The CDR3 nucleotides read TGTGCCAGCAGCTTCTTGGGGGGACTAGTGGGTAATGAGCAGTTCTTC.

The chain employs TRBV28 and TRBJ2-7; 8 positions agree with TRBD1. Per the germline V gene, CDR1 is MDHEN and CDR2 is SYDVKM. This CDR3 comprises 15 residues. V lost 6 bases to trimming and J lost 0 bases; unmatched junction nucleotides: 7. The CDR3 nucleotides read TGTGCCAGCAGAGAGGGACAGGTTAGCTCCTACGAGCAGTACTTC. It codes for CASREGQVSSYEQYF.

The chain recombines TRBV11-1 with TRBJ2-5; possible D gene TRBD2, 7 bases. There are 15 residues in the CDR3. The V end was cut by 5 bases, the J end by 5 bases, with 18 bases between. CDR1 is SGHAT, CDR2 FQDESV, per germline (reference sequence). CDR3 sequence reads: CASSPHPGRGETQYF. The DNA for the CDR3 is TGTGCCAGCAGCCCACACCCGGGGAGGGGGGAGACCCAGTACTTC. Supplemented by reference TRBV11-1 and TRBJ2-5, the full variable domain reads EAEVAQSPRYKITEKSQAVAFWCDPISGHATLYWYRQILGQGPELLVQFQDESVVDDSQLPKDRFSAERLKGVDSTLKIQPAELGDSAMYLCASSPHPGRGETQYFGPGTRLLVL.

The rearrangement uses TRBV6-6 and TRBJ1-6; weak D call: TRBD1 (6 bases). Germline-derived CDR1 and CDR2 are MNHNY and SVGAGI (reference sequence). The CDR3 loop spans 14 amino acids. Trimming left V 2 bases short and J 7 bases short, with 9 bases between. CDR3 region: CASSYQDRNSPLHF. CDR3 coding DNA: TGTGCCAGCAGTTACCAGGACAGAAATTCACCCCTCCACTTT.

The chain joins TRBV5-1 to TRBJ2-4; the D gene is possibly TRBD2 (5 bases). The CDR3 is 15 amino acids. V was trimmed by 4 bases and J by 1 base, leaving 12 bases between them. Germline V gives CDR1 SGHRS, CDR2 YFSETQ. CDR3 DNA: TGCGCCAGCAGCACCGGGGAGATGGCCAAAAACATTCAGTACTTC. Protein product: CASSTGEMAKNIQYF. Variable domain in full (rest from reference TRBV5-1 and TRBJ2-4): KAGVTQTPRYLIKTRGQQVTLSCSPISGHRSVSWYQQTPGQGLQFLFEYFSETQRNKGNFPGRFSGRQFSNSRSEMNVSTLELGDSALYLCASSTGEMAKNIQYFGAGTRLSVL.

The V and J genes are TRBV7-9 and TRBJ1-4; D unclear. Germline V gives CDR1 SEHNR, CDR2 FQNEAQ (reference sequence). The CDR3 sequence is 15 residues long. V dropped 2 bases and J dropped 1 base, with 8 bases sitting between them. The CDR3 DNA follows: TGTGCCAGCAGCTTACAGACTGGAACTAATGAAAAACTGTTTTTT. This sequence encodes CASSLQTGTNEKLFF.

This sequence joins TRBV6-5 and TRBJ1-5, with 8 positions matching TRBD1. The CDR3 contains 15 residues. J lost 5 bases, V lost 0 bases, and 3 bases had no gene match. Germline CDR1 MNHEY, CDR2 SVGAGI. The CDR3: CASSYSRTGYQPQHF. Here the CDR3 DNA reads TGTGCCAGCAGTTACTCTCGGACAGGGTATCAGCCCCAGCATTTT.